Detailed here is one T cell receptor beta chain. No antigen is known for it. These data belong to a study of OX40 agonist ivuxolimab in advanced cancers. Study-level background: Prior therapy, whether anti-PD-1, anti-PD-L1 or anti-CTLA-4, was allowed, and 35% to 40% had some. General study results and limits: Both CD4+ and CD8+ T cell populations in blood had undergone clonal expansion by week 6 at 0.1 to 3.0 mg/kg. The 0.1-3.0 mg/kg partial responders had among the lowest clonal expansion.

The CDR3 has 16 residues. Per the germline V gene, CDR1 is LGHNA and CDR2 is YNFKEQ. Trimming removed 0 bases from V and 5 bases from J, with 16 bases in between. Generated by immunoSEQ multiplex PCR, the TCRdb table keeps only in-frame clones and is missing some. The sample shows 50,000 to 60,000 clones, around 93% of them seen only once. This TCR was recovered from an adult with an advanced solid tumor such as melanoma, head and neck, liver or kidney cancer. This specimen was CD4+ or CD8+ T cells sorted from blood, taken in a trial of the OX40 agonist ivuxolimab. The chain has TRBV4-2 and TRBJ1-2; D is possibly TRBD1 (6 bases). CDR3 in DNA: TGTGCCAGCAGCCAAGATATAGGGGGTCTGGGATATGGCTACACCTTC. It translates to CASSQDIGGLGYGYTF.